The clone carrying this T cell receptor beta chain occurred a few times. Its matching antigen is unknown. The entry originates in a study of shared clonotypes between healthy human individuals. Deep was the level at which the assay was run. Libraries were prepared by immunoSEQ multiplex PCR; TCRdb keeps only in-frame clonotypes and omits some of them. The sample consists of more than 550,000 clones, 55% to 75% of them appearing once. General study findings and limits: Generation probabilities were higher for clonotypes shared across all four sorted-subset donors than for unshared ones.

The germline gives CDR1 SGHTA, CDR2 FQGNSA. V was pared by 2 bases and J by 5 bases, with 7 bases between. This CDR3 spans 13 amino acids. V gene TRBV7-2 combines with J gene TRBJ2-1; D gene unclear. The sequencing input was memory CD4+ T cells sorted from blood. Subset specified: CD45RA-negative fraction. The source of this sequence is a woman aged 30 to 39 in good health. CDR3 coding DNA: TGTGCCAGCAGCTTAAAGTGGGACAATGAGCAGTTCTTC. Protein product: CASSLKWDNEQFF.